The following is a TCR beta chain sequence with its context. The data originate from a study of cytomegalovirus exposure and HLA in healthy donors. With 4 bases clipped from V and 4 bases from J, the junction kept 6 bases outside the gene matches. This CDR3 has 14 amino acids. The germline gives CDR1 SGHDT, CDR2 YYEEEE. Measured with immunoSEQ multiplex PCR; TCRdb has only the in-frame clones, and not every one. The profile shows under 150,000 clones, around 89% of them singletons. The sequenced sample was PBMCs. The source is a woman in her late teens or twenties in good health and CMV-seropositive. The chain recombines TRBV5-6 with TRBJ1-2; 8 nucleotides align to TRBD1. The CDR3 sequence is CASSPGQGLYGYTF. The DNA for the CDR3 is TGTGCCAGCAGCCCAGGACAGGGCCTCTATGGCTACACCTTC.